The clone carrying this T cell receptor beta chain was seen more than once but under ten times. The data belong to a study of T-cell reconstitution after alpha-beta-depleted transplantation in children. As it was prepared, the TCRbeta library received unique molecular identifiers. Each CDR3 protein gets one entry after TCRdb re-called the PCR reads with MiXCR. The table includes some 200,000 distinct CDR3 sequences, 8% to 10% detected once. Trimming pared 4 bases from V and 0 bases from J, leaving 11 bases between. Germline assignment: CDR1 SGHTA and CDR2 FQGNSA. This CDR3 is 15 amino acids long. Sequences were derived from PBMCs from the stem cell graft donor, sampled from the stem cell graft. The TCR originated in a human donor who donated a stem cell graft to a child with acute lymphoblastic leukemia. The chain combines TRBV7-2 with TRBJ2-3; TRBD2 might be the D (5 bases). The CDR3 reads CASSSWTRSTDTQYF. CDR3 coding DNA: TGTGCCAGCAGCTCATGGACTCGTAGCACAGATACGCAGTATTTT. Full variable domain (missing parts from reference TRBV7-2 and TRBJ2-3): GAGVSQSPSNKVTEKGKDVELRCDPISGHTALYWYRQSLGQGLEFLIYFQGNSAPDKSGLPSDRFSAERTGGSVSTLTIQRTQQEDSAVYLCASSSWTRSTDTQYFGPGTRLTVL.